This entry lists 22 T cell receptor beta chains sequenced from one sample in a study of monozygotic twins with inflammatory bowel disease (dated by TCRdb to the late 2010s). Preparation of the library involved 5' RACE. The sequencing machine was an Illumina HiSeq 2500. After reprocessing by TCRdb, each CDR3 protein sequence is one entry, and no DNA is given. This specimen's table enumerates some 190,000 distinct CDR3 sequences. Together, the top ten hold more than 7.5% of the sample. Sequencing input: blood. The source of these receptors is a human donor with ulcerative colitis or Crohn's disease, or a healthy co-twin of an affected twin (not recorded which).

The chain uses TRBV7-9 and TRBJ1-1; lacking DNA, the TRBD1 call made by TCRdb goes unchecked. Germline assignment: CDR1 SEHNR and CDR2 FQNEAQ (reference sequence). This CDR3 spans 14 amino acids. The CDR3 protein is CASSLGEGAAQAFF.

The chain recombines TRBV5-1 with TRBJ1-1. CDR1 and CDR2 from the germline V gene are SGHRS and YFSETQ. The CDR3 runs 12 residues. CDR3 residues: CASSEPSTEAFF.

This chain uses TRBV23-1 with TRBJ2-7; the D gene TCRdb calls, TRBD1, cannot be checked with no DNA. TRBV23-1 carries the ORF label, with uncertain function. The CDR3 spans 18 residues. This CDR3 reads CASSQRKTGDTFSYEQYF.

This chain's CDR3 is CASSQEKPGAGELFF. V is TRBV4-1 and J is TRBJ2-2. Germline values: CDR1 MGHRA, CDR2 YSYEKL. The CDR3 sequence is 15 residues long.

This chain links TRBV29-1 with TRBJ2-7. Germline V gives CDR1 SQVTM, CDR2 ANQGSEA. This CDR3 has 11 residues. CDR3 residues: CSVDIAYEQYF.

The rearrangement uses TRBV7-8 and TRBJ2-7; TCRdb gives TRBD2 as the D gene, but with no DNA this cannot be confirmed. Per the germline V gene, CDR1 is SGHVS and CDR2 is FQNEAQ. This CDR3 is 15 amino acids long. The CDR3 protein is CASSLQTSGSYEQYF. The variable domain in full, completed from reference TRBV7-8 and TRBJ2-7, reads GAGVSQSPRYKVAKRGQDVALRCDPISGHVSLFWYQQALGQGPEFLTYFQNEAQLDKSGLPSDRFFAERPEGSVSTLKIQRTQQEDSAVYLCASSLQTSGSYEQYFGPGTRLTVT.

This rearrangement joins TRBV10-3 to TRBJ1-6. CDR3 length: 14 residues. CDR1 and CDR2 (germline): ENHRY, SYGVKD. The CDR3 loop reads CAIRTSSYNSPLHF.

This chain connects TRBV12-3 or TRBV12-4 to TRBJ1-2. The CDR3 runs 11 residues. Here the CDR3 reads CATDGPRGYTF.

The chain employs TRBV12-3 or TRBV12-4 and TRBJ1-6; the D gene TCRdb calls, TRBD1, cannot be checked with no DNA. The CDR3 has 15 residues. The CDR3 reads CASRSQGQRNSPLHF.

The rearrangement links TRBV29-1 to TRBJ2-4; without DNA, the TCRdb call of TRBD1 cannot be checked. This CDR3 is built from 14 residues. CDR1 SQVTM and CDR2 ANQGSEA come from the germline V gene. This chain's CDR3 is CSVEGGEAKNIQYF.

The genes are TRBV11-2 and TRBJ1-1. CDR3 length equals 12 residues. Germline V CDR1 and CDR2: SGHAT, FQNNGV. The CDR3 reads CASTVDGPGAFF.

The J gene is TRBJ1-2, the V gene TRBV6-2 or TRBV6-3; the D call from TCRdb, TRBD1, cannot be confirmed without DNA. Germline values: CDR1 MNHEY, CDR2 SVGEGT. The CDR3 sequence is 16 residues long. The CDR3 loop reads CASSYSVRDLDYGYTF.

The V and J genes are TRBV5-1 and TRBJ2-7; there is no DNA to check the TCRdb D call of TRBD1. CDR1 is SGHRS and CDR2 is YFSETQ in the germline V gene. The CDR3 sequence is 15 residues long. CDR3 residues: CASSLPGTHLSEQYF. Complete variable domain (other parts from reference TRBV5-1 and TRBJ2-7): KAGVTQTPRYLIKTRGQQVTLSCSPISGHRSVSWYQQTPGQGLQFLFEYFSETQRNKGNFPGRFSGRQFSNSRSEMNVSTLELGDSALYLCASSLPGTHLSEQYFGPGTRLTVT.

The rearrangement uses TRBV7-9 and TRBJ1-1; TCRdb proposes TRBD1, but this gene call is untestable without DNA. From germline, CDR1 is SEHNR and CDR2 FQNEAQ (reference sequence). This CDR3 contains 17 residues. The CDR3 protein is CASSLFSGTMAFPEAFF. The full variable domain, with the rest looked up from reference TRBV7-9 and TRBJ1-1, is DTGVSQNPRHKITKRGQNVTFRCDPISEHNRLYWYRQTLGQGPEFLTYFQNEAQLEKSRLLSDRFSAERPKGSFSTLEIQRTEQGDSAMYLCASSLFSGTMAFPEAFFGQGTRLTVV.

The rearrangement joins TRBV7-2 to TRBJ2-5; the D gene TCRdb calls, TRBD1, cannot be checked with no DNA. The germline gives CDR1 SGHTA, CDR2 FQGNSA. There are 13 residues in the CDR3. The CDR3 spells CASSFTREETQYF.

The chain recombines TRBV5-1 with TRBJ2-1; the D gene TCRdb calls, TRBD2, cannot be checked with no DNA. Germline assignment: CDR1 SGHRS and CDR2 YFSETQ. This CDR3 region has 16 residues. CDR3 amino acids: CASSLARLAGVNEQFF. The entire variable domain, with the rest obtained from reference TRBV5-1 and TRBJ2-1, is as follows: KAGVTQTPRYLIKTRGQQVTLSCSPISGHRSVSWYQQTPGQGLQFLFEYFSETQRNKGNFPGRFSGRQFSNSRSEMNVSTLELGDSALYLCASSLARLAGVNEQFFGPGTRLTVL.

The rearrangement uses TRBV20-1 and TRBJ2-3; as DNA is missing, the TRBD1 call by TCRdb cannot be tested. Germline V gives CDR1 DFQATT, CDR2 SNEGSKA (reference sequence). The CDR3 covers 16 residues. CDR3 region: CSARTLDKAPTDTQYF.

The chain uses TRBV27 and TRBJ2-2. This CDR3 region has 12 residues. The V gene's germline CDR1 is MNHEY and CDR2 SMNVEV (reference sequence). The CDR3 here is CASRRQGGELFF.

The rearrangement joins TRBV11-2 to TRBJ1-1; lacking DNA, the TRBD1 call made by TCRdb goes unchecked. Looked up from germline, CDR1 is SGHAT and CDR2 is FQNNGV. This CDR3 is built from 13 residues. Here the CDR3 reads CASSAVSGAEAFF.

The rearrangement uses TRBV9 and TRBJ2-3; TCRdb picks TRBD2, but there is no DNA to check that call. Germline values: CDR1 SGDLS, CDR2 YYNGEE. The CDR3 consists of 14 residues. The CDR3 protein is CASSVEGLTDTQYF. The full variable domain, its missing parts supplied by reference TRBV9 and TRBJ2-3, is DSGVTQTPKHLITATGQRVTLRCSPRSGDLSVYWYQQSLDQGLQFLIQYYNGEERAKGNILERFSAQQFPDLHSELNLSSLELGDSALYFCASSVEGLTDTQYFGPGTRLTVL.

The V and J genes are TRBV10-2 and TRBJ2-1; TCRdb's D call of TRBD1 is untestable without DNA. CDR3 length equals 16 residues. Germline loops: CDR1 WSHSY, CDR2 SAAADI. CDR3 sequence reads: CASSGRSLASGNEQFF.

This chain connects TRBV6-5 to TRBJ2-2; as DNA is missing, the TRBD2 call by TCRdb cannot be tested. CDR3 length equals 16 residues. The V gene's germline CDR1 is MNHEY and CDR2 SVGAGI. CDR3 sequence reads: CASSYYESGGGGELFF.